Below are 10 T cell receptor beta chains sequenced from a single sample in a study of blood T cell repertoires in COVID-19. TCRdb's table, derived via immunoSEQ multiplex PCR, lists solely in-frame clones and lacks some. The sample lists 80,000 to 100,000 clones, 91% seen once, with about 1.7% in the top ten. The sequenced material came from peripheral blood. These receptor sequences come from a human donor with active COVID-19. The donor label of this sample is uncertain.

The CDR3 coding sequence is TGCAGCGTTGCGGCGGACTGGGACGAGCAGTACTTC. Translating gives CSVAADWDEQYF. The chain uses TRBV29-1 and TRBJ2-7; tentatively, D is TRBD2 (5 bases). The CDR3 spans 12 residues. V lost 4 bases and J 5 bases, leaving 12 bases between the germline ends. Germline V gene sequence: CDR1 SQVTM, CDR2 ANQGSEA.

The chain carries TRBV6-6 and TRBJ1-2, with a possible D match to TRBD1 (5 bases). The CDR3 has 16 residues. V gave up 6 bases and J gave up 2 bases, with 19 bases separating them. Germline CDR1 MNHNY, CDR2 SVGAGI (reference sequence). CDR3 nucleotides: TGTGCCAGCAGGCCCATAAAGGGGTCAAGGAACTATGGCTACACCTTC. This translates into CASRPIKGSRNYGYTF.

The genes are TRBV11-2 and TRBJ2-3; no firm D call. This CDR3 comprises 12 residues. CDR1 SGHAT and CDR2 FQNNGV come from the germline V gene. V was trimmed by 5 bases and J by 5 bases, leaving 8 bases between them. The CDR3 nucleotides read TGTGCCAGCAGCACCGGTCTAGATACGCAGTATTTT. This gives the protein CASSTGLDTQYF.

This chain uses TRBV28 with TRBJ2-7; 9 positions match TRBD1. CDR1 and CDR2 (germline): MDHEN, SYDVKM. The V and J ends lost 6 bases and 5 bases, in that order; junction bases with no gene match: 8. This CDR3 comprises 14 residues. CDR3: CASRFRDRVDEQYF. DNA for the CDR3: TGTGCCAGCAGGTTTCGGGACAGGGTGGACGAGCAGTACTTC.

In DNA, the CDR3 is TGTGCCAGCAGCCCCGGGGTTTCAGATACGCAGTATTTT. Translating gives CASSPGVSDTQYF. The chain has TRBV9 and TRBJ2-3, with D perhaps TRBD2 (5 bases). The CDR3 is 13 amino acids. The germline V gene has CDR1 SGDLS and CDR2 YYNGEE. Trimming cost V 4 bases and J 4 bases, with 10 bases left between them.

This chain connects TRBV5-1 to TRBJ2-7; D perhaps matches TRBD1 (7 bases). This CDR3 has 14 residues. The V gene's germline CDR1 is SGHRS and CDR2 YFSETQ. Trimming stripped 4 bases from V and 2 bases from J, with 13 bases between. The CDR3 reads CASSPGDRPYEQYF. As DNA, the CDR3 is TGCGCCAGCAGCCCGGGGGACAGACCCTACGAGCAGTACTTC.

The chain joins TRBV19 to TRBJ1-2; TRBD1 aligns across 10 bases. After removal of 2 bases from V and 3 bases from J, the junction contained 12 bases not matched to a gene. This CDR3 spans 18 amino acids. Germline-derived CDR1 and CDR2 are LNHDA and SQIVND (reference sequence). The CDR3 DNA reads TGTGCCAGTAGTATATCTCGGGGGACAGGGGCCGTGGACTATGGCTACACCTTC. Its protein is CASSISRGTGAVDYGYTF.

The V call is TRBV4-3, the J call TRBJ1-5; 8 bases are a match to TRBD1. With V trimmed by 1 base and J by 2 bases, 1 base remained unmatched. Germline V gene data show CDR1 as LGHNA and CDR2 as YSLEER. This CDR3 contains 15 residues. Written as DNA, the CDR3 is TGCGCCAGCAGCCAAGCGGGACAGGGCAATCAGCCCCAGCATTTT. This codes for CASSQAGQGNQPQHF.

The chain's CDR3 is CATSRAPTLEQFF. CDR3 bases: TGTGCCACCAGCAGAGCCCCTACCTTGGAGCAGTTCTTC. This chain joins TRBV15 and TRBJ2-1; no clear D. Trimming took 1 base from V and 10 from J, leaving 11 bases between them. CDR1 is LNHNV, CDR2 YYDKDF, per germline (reference sequence). This CDR3 comprises 13 residues.

This rearrangement joins TRBV3-1 (or the pseudogene TRBV3-2) to TRBJ2-1; maybe TRBD2 (5 bases). V gave up 0 bases and J gave up 14 bases, with 8 bases separating them. Per the germline V gene, CDR1 is LGHDT and CDR2 is YNNKEL (reference sequence). The CDR3 length is 11 residues. CDR3 protein: CASSQDREKFF. CDR3 in DNA: TGTGCCAGCAGCCAAGATAGGGAGAAGTTCTTC.